This T cell receptor (beta chain) was profiled in a study of T cells after posttransplantation cyclophosphamide. Study-level findings and limits: Later blood repertoires were often dominated by clones from the donor CD8+ memory compartment.

The protocol was immunoSEQ multiplex PCR, while the TCRdb copy is restricted to in-frame clones and leaves out a portion. Reported are fewer than 40,000 clones, none seen only once; the ten largest carry 4.8%. The CDR3 loop spans 13 amino acids. Trimming took 3 bases from V and 1 from J, leaving 6 bases between them. Germline values: CDR1 GTSNPN, CDR2 SVGIG (reference sequence). About this clone: Its specificity is unknown.

The sample consisted of PBMCs. The chain couples TRBV30 to TRBJ2-2, with a weak D call TRBD1 (6 bases). The source is a woman in her thirties in good health and a related stem cell transplant donor. This CDR3 reads CAWRTGNTGELFF. The CDR3, as DNA: TGTGCCTGGAGGACAGGGAACACCGGGGAGCTGTTTTTT.